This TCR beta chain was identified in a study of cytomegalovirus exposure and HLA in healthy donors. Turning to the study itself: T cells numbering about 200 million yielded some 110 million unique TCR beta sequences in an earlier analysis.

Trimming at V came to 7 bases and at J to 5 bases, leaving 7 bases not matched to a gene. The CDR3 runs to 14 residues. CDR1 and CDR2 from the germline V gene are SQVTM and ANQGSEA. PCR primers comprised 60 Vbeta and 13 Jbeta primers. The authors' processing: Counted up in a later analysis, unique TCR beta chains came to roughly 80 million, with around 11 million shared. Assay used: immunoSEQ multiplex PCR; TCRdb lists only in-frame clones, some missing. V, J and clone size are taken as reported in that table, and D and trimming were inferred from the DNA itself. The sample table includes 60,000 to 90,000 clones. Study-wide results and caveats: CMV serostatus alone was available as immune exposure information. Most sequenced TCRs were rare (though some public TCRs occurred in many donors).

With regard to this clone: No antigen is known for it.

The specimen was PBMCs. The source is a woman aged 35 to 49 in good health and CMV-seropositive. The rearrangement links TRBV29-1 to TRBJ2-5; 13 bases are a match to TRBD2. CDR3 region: CSGQTSGGPETQYF. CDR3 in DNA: TGCAGCGGTCAGACTAGCGGGGGGCCGGAGACCCAGTACTTC.